These T cell receptor beta chains were read from a single sample in a study of blood T cells in healthy people across ages. One entry per CDR3 protein, called by TCRdb with MiXCR from the 5' RACE reads. The sample has roughly 700,000 distinct CDR3 sequences, about 34% seen once. Sequenced sample: blood. Every receptor here comes from a woman at least 80 years old in good health. Both conserved end residues are part of each CDR3. D genes are given only for firm matches. Expanded clones get a size class; other rows say once, few or many, or leave the size out.

v_call	clone_size	d_call	j_call	cdr3_aa	cdr3_nt
TRBV7-2	.	TRBD1	TRBJ1-2	CASSQDREDGYTF	TGTGCCAGCAGCCAGGACAGGGAAGATGGCTACACCTTC
TRBV5-5	few	TRBD1	TRBJ1-5	CASSVRTGNDQPQHF	TGTGCCAGCAGTGTCCGGACAGGGAATGATCAGCCCCAGCATTTT
TRBV3-1	many	.	TRBJ2-7	CASSQTAAGPKQYF	TGTGCCAGCAGCCAAACTGCGGCAGGGCCCAAGCAGTACTTC
TRBV20-1	.	.	TRBJ2-1	CSVKTPNEQFF	TGCAGTGTCAAGACTCCAAATGAGCAGTTCTTC
TRBV20-1	many	.	TRBJ2-7	CSARDIDRRNEQYF	TGCAGTGCTAGAGATATTGACAGGAGGAACGAGCAGTACTTC
TRBV4-2	many	.	TRBJ1-2	CASSPRGTEERGYTF	TGTGCCAGCAGCCCGAGAGGAACTGAGGAGCGGGGGTACACCTTC
TRBV5-1	.	TRBD1	TRBJ2-6	CASSTVTGGRTGANVLTF	TGCGCCAGCAGCACCGTGACAGGGGGACGGACTGGGGCCAACGTCCTGACTTTC
TRBV11-1	.	.	TRBJ2-1	CASSLEASRFYNEQFF	TGTGCCAGCAGCTTAGAGGCTAGCAGATTCTACAATGAGCAGTTCTTC
TRBV19	.	.	TRBJ1-1	CASSTAEGLGTEAFF	TGTGCCAGTAGTACCGCGGAGGGTTTGGGGACTGAAGCTTTCTTT
TRBV20-1	.	TRBD1	TRBJ1-2	CSAPPGGHGYTF	TGCAGTGCTCCCCCAGGGGGGCATGGCTACACCTTC
TRBV7-8	few	.	TRBJ2-4	CASSSEDEQYF	TGTGCCAGCAGCTCGGAGGATGAGCAGTACTTC
TRBV6-5	few	.	TRBJ1-1	CASSYHQGRTEAFF	TGTGCCAGCAGTTACCATCAGGGGAGGACTGAAGCTTTCTTT
TRBV6-6	few	.	TRBJ1-1	CASITPGRIRDTEAFF	TGTGCCAGCATAACCCCCGGCCGAATCCGAGACACTGAAGCTTTCTTT
TRBV6-1	few	TRBD1	TRBJ1-2	CASILETGRYGYTF	TGTGCCAGCATCCTTGAGACAGGGCGGTATGGCTACACCTTC
TRBV7-2	many	TRBD2	TRBJ2-3	CASSPSSGSDTQYF	TGTGCCAGCAGCCCATCTAGCGGATCAGATACGCAGTATTTT
TRBV5-6	many	TRBD1	TRBJ2-3	CASSLRRGQTDTQYF	TGTGCCAGCAGCTTGCGCAGGGGGCAAACAGATACGCAGTATTTT
TRBV2	.	.	TRBJ2-6	CASCRGSGANVLTF	TGTGCCAGCTGCCGGGGCTCTGGGGCCAACGTCCTGACTTTC
TRBV6-1	.	TRBD1	TRBJ1-1	CACERRGRVGEAFF	TGTGCCTGCGAGAGGAGGGGGCGCGTGGGTGAAGCTTTCTTT
TRBV20-1	many	.	TRBJ1-5	CSATAGRSNQPQHF	TGCAGTGCTACAGCGGGCCGGTCCAATCAGCCCCAGCATTTT
TRBV25-1	.	.	TRBJ1-2	CASSDLGVPYGYTF	TGTGCCAGCAGTGACCTAGGGGTCCCTTATGGCTACACCTTC
TRBV20-1	.	.	TRBJ1-1	CSAAGDANTEAFF	TGCAGTGCCGCCGGGGATGCGAACACTGAAGCTTTCTTT
TRBV7-2	many	.	TRBJ2-7	CASSRPGYRYEQYF	TGTGCCAGCAGCAGGCCAGGGTACCGTTACGAGCAGTACTTC
TRBV30	few	.	TRBJ2-7	CAWSAYRGGRSYEQYF	TGTGCCTGGAGTGCTTACAGGGGAGGGAGATCCTACGAGCAGTACTTC
TRBV10-3	.	.	TRBJ2-3	CAISGGSTDTQYF	TGTGCCATCAGTGGGGGCAGCACAGATACGCAGTATTTT
TRBV9	.	TRBD1	TRBJ1-3	CASSAGTGYAGNTIYF	TGTGCCAGCAGCGCTGGGACAGGGTACGCTGGAAACACCATATATTTT
TRBV7-3	.	TRBD1	TRBJ2-7	CASSTGQGKAQYF	TGTGCCAGCAGCACCGGACAGGGGAAGGCCCAGTACTTC
TRBV30	many	TRBD1	TRBJ2-7	CAWSLRTGVSYEQYF	TGTGCCTGGAGTCTCAGGACAGGGGTATCCTACGAGCAGTACTTC
TRBV10-3	few	TRBD1	TRBJ2-7	CAISVRTGKDTYEQYF	TGTGCCATCAGTGTAAGGACAGGAAAGGATACCTACGAGCAGTACTTC
TRBV7-6	many	.	TRBJ2-7	CASSLGHRDYEQYF	TGTGCCAGCAGCTTAGGGCACAGGGATTACGAGCAGTACTTC
TRBV30	.	.	TRBJ1-6	CAWSRSYNSPLHF	TGTGCCTGGAGCCGGTCATATAATTCACCCCTCCACTTT
TRBV6-5	many	TRBD1	TRBJ2-1	CASSSGDSSYNEQFF	TGTGCCAGCAGTTCCGGGGACAGTTCCTACAATGAGCAGTTCTTC
TRBV5-4	.	.	TRBJ2-1	CASSFGGLETQFF	TGTGCCAGCAGCTTTGGAGGGTTAGAGACCCAGTTCTTC
TRBV20-1	.	TRBD2	TRBJ2-1	CSVGKDAGGGADEQFF	TGCAGTGTAGGAAAGGACGCAGGCGGGGGGGCGGATGAGCAGTTCTTC
TRBV6-2/TRBV6-3	.	.	TRBJ2-5	CASSYTGVVETQYF	TGTGCCAGCAGTTACACGGGAGTGGTGGAGACCCAGTACTTC
TRBV12-3/TRBV12-4	many	.	TRBJ2-7	CASSLAGNLYEQYF	TGTGCCAGCAGTTTAGCGGGTAACCTCTACGAGCAGTACTTC
TRBV18	few	TRBD2	TRBJ2-7	CASSPRPSGGINSYEQYF	TGTGCCAGCTCACCACGTCCTAGCGGGGGGATAAACTCCTACGAGCAGTACTTC
TRBV5-1	many	.	TRBJ1-2	CASSLGGADYGYTF	TGCGCCAGCAGCTTGGGAGGGGCCGACTATGGCTACACCTTC
TRBV6-2/TRBV6-3	.	.	TRBJ2-2	CASSIRGGGHTGELFF	TGTGCCAGCAGCATCAGAGGGGGAGGCCACACCGGGGAGCTGTTTTTT
TRBV7-6	many	.	TRBJ2-7	CASSPAGGPYEQYF	TGTGCCAGCAGCCCGGCCGGGGGACCCTACGAGCAGTACTTC
TRBV28	.	TRBD1	TRBJ2-2	CASSGQGRHGELFF	TGTGCCAGCAGCGGACAGGGCAGACACGGGGAGCTGTTTTTT
TRBV24-1	many	TRBD1	TRBJ2-3	CATSDTGQGNTDTQYF	TGTGCCACCAGTGATACCGGACAGGGGAACACAGATACGCAGTATTTT
TRBV7-2	.	.	TRBJ2-5	CASSLGDIREQYF	TGTGCCAGCAGCTTAGGGGACATCCGGGAGCAGTACTTC
TRBV5-1	.	.	TRBJ2-1	CASSLASTLNNEQFF	TGCGCCAGCAGCTTGGCTAGCACCCTGAACAATGAGCAGTTCTTC
TRBV2	.	.	TRBJ2-7	CASGEVLGLAVEQYF	TGTGCCAGCGGCGAAGTCCTAGGTTTGGCGGTCGAGCAGTACTTC
TRBV4-3	many	.	TRBJ2-7	CASSPQWGTVYEQYF	TGCGCCAGCAGCCCGCAATGGGGGACCGTCTACGAGCAGTACTTC
TRBV12-3/TRBV12-4	.	TRBD2	TRBJ2-7	CASSRGLAGGEQYF	TGTGCCAGCAGTCGTGGACTAGCGGGGGGCGAGCAGTACTTC
TRBV20-1	many	.	TRBJ2-5	CSADEEVKEEETQYF	TGCAGTGCAGACGAGGAGGTCAAGGAGGAAGAGACCCAGTACTTC
TRBV9	many	.	TRBJ2-5	CASSVDETQYF	TGTGCCAGCAGCGTAGACGAGACCCAGTACTTC
TRBV24-1	many	TRBD1	TRBJ2-1	CATRRDSNEQFF	TGTGCCACCCGACGGGACAGCAATGAGCAGTTCTTC
TRBV7-2	.	.	TRBJ1-2	CASSFSVRVGYTF	TGTGCCAGCAGCTTCTCGGTTCGCGTTGGCTACACCTTC
TRBV7-2	.	.	TRBJ2-1	CASSPQGFYNEQFF	TGTGCCAGCAGCCCCCAGGGTTTCTACAATGAGCAGTTCTTC
TRBV28	many	TRBD1	TRBJ2-7	CASRPLRDSTYEQYF	TGTGCCAGCAGACCTCTCCGGGACAGTACCTACGAGCAGTACTTC
TRBV11-3	.	.	TRBJ2-1	CASSSSRGYSYNEQFF	TGTGCCAGCAGCTCGAGTCGGGGGTACTCCTACAATGAGCAGTTCTTC
TRBV4-1	.	.	TRBJ2-7	CASSQGSSSYEQYF	TGCGCCAGCAGCCAAGGGAGTTCCTCCTACGAGCAGTACTTC